These T cell receptor beta chains were read from a single sample in a study of memory CD4+ T cells and cytomegalovirus serostatus. Only in-frame clones appear in the TCRdb table, and some are missing; sequencing was by immunoSEQ multiplex PCR. The sample yields some 59,000 clones, roughly four fifths seen once. Sequenced input: memory CD4+ T cells from blood. The receptors here all came from an adult in good health and CMV-seronegative. The CDR3 runs from the conserved cysteine through the conserved F or W. Expanded clones are given a class, and other clones once, few, many or no size at all.

abundance: NA
j_gene: TRBJ2-5
v_gene: TRBV28
CDR3aa: CASSLETVSETQYF

abundance: NA
j_gene: TRBJ2-2
v_gene: TRBV19
CDR3aa: CASSLPSSGGNTGELFF

abundance: NA
j_gene: TRBJ2-7
v_gene: TRBV7-2
CDR3aa: CASRKPGQGNSYEQYF

abundance: NA
j_gene: TRBJ2-2
v_gene: TRBV29-1
CDR3aa: CSVGGSTNTGELFF

abundance: NA
j_gene: TRBJ1-2
v_gene: TRBV7-2
CDR3aa: CASSSYGYTF

abundance: NA
j_gene: TRBJ1-1
v_gene: TRBV6-6
CDR3aa: CASRRGDGRAEAFF

abundance: NA
j_gene: TRBJ2-7
v_gene: TRBV5-4
CDR3aa: CATTSPGQGRYEQYF

abundance: NA
j_gene: TRBJ1-1
v_gene: TRBV12-5
CDR3aa: CASGLVGGTEAFF

abundance: NA
j_gene: TRBJ1-4
v_gene: TRBV19
CDR3aa: CASTHRLVHSEKLFF

abundance: NA
j_gene: TRBJ2-2
v_gene: TRBV2
CDR3aa: CASSLLKSNTGELFF

abundance: NA
j_gene: TRBJ2-3
v_gene: TRBV5-1
CDR3aa: CASSLEGSTDTQYF

abundance: NA
j_gene: TRBJ1-2
v_gene: TRBV7-2
CDR3aa: CASSLTGAGYTF

abundance: once
j_gene: TRBJ2-6
v_gene: TRBV19
CDR3aa: CASSPRRDSGANVLTF

abundance: NA
j_gene: TRBJ2-2
v_gene: TRBV21-1
CDR3aa: CASSMFPMAPSNAGELFF